This T cell receptor beta chain originates from a study of regulatory T cells in long-lasting Graves disease (dated by TCRdb to the early 2020s). At the level of the whole study: Newly diagnosed Graves' disease patients had taken antithyroid drugs for less than 3 months. This study used TCR sequencing and RNA sequencing of peripheral blood to compare persistent Graves' disease patients against newly diagnosed Graves' disease patients. The study was conducted in China and was registered as a clinical trial. A total of around 35 samples underwent TCR sequencing: some 13 from persistent and around 20 from newly diagnosed Graves' disease patients. Findings and caveats that apply to the study as a whole: Compared with newly diagnosed patients, persistent Graves' disease patients had lower TCR Shannon entropy and fewer highly expanded clones, which suggests clonal expansion. The study examined only peripheral blood because the primary lesion, thyroid tissue, could not be accessed. Sequencing and analysis were restricted to the TCR beta chain. Persistent disease showed preferential use of TRBV28, TRBJ1-2 and TRBJ2-5, whereas newly diagnosed disease favored TRBV20-1 and TRBJ2-1. A larger number of public clonotypes was shared among persistent patients (fewer than 3,000) than among newly diagnosed patients (roughly 930). The small sample size was acknowledged by the authors as a limitation that may reduce accuracy.

Receptor libraries were prepared by multiplex PCR. TCRdb shows the sequencer as Illumina HiSeq 4000. iRepertoire HTBI primers and Arm-PCR amplification of CDR3 regions were used to construct TCR beta libraries. Before sequencing, the PCR products underwent gel purification. In the authors' own workflow: A total of roughly 58 TRBV and 14 TRBJ segments were identified across samples and were used for gene usage analysis of CDR3 amino acid clonotypes. COPE and FqMerger were used to merge filtered high-quality paired reads into contigs. BLAST was used to align contigs to IMGT TRBV, TRBD and TRBJ reference genes, with CDR3 defined following IMGT. Clonotypes above 0.1% frequency were classified as highly expanded clones. Shannon entropy was used to measure repertoire diversity, and the Gini coefficient was used to measure V-J evenness. A clonotype found in more than one individual was treated as public. The public reads were run again by TCRdb, first through fastp at Q25 and then through MiXCR, and only productive beta chains were kept. Every entry covers one CDR3 protein and lists the most common genes and DNA from its rows. The authors' filters were not applied to this entry. The sample has about 400,000 distinct CDR3 sequences on record, about 17% of them singletons. Around 21% of the sample is in the top ten clones.

CDR1 SNHLY and CDR2 FYNNEI were looked up in the germline V gene. Trimming costs V 6 bases and J 1 base, and their ends lie 15 bases apart. CDR3 length: 16 amino acids, cysteine to phenylalanine. The sequence is cut down to CDR3 DNA, 48 bases in frame from base 1. In light of the paper, this sample's time point label describes: newly diagnosed GD, antithyroid drugs for less than 3 months. For both TCR sequencing and RNA sequencing, RNA was extracted from PBMCs using TRIzol. The diagnosis of Graves' disease was made according to American Thyroid Association guidelines. The patients came from an endocrinology department in Xi'an, China. Each patient gave 9 to 10 milliliters of peripheral blood, collected in an EDTA anticoagulant tube. Ficoll Paque Plus density gradient separation was used to isolate PBMCs, and no further T cell sorting was performed. An Agilent 2100 Bioanalyzer and agarose gel were used to check RNA quality, and a NanoDrop 2000 was used to measure RNA concentration.

Comments on this clonotype: Its target antigen remains unknown. Base-call qualities are not available, and no considerably larger clone is one nucleotide away.

These data were also filed under a second study, of T cells in Graves' hyperthyroidism and ophthalmopathy. The second paper states: A patient counted as having stable Graves' hyperthyroidism if no progression to ophthalmopathy occurred over 18 months of follow-up. The hyperthyroidism patients were between 18 and 65 years old and newly diagnosed, with a disease duration of less than 2 months. The study excluded patients with uncontrolled infections, other autoimmune diseases, pregnancy or lactation. Diagnoses were based on clinical symptoms, serum thyroxine and TRAb, thyroid ultrasound and orbital computed tomography. For the first round of RT-PCR on the TCR CDR3, the HTBI primer set was used together with the Qiagen OneStep RT-PCR kit. Most expanded thyroid clonotypes (frequency above 0.001) were also detected in blood, suggesting blood repertoires may reflect thyroid immune responses. A model built on a 13 V-J signature distinguished ophthalmopathy from stable hyperthyroidism, reaching around 88% sensitivity and around 82% specificity in cross-validation and 80%/75% in testing. In validation, the model predicted progression to ophthalmopathy a median of around six months before onset, with approximately 70% sensitivity and 72.22% specificity. To identify distinguishing TCR V-J signatures, a discovery cohort of some 100 patients was used, comprising 43 with Graves' ophthalmopathy and around 60 with stable Graves' hyperthyroidism. An independent validation cohort of around 19 hyperthyroidism patients and about 15 patients who later progressed to ophthalmopathy tested prospective prediction of ophthalmopathy. The roughly 99 discovery patients were divided at random into training and test sets in a 7:3 ratio. In addition, the study compared T-cell repertoires in thyroid tissue and in blood from about 6 Graves' hyperthyroidism patients. After sampling, hyperthyroidism patients received methimazole starting at 30 mg daily, and ophthalmopathy patients received high-dose intravenous methylprednisolone. A second multiplex PCR round built the libraries, followed by size selection and purification. Sequencing of the libraries was done on an Illumina HiSeq2000 using paired-end 100 bp reads. SOAPnuke was used to process the raw data, removing reads that contained adapters or uncalled bases, had a mean Phred below 15, or lacked an exact match to the constant primer or identifier. High-quality paired reads were merged using COPE v1.2.5, and each unique nucleotide sequence was defined as a clonotype. MiTCR v1.1 was used to align clonotypes to the IMGT TRBV, TRBD and TRBJ reference segments. Analysis was restricted to V-J combinations with a frequency above 0.0001, which covered about 99% of repertoires. A TCS score was defined as the ratio between F50 (clonal expansion) and ExV (chaos), using BLOSUM62-based TCRdist between CDR3 peptides within each V-J. Welch's t-statistics and random forest reduced 514 V-J features to 10 to 15, which were used in a naive Bayes classifier (R e1071). No statistical method was used to fix the sample size in advance, and group allocation was not hidden from the investigators. The paper describes TCR Vbeta CDR3 sequencing of about 140 peripheral blood samples, made up of some 42 ophthalmopathy patients, around 73 hyperthyroidism patients and roughly 17 progressor patients.

The sequence links TRBV2 to TRBJ2-2; the D gene is possibly TRBD1, with 6 bases matching. The origin of this receptor is a woman aged 18-30 years with Graves disease. Donor details come from another sample of the same person, matched by shared clones. This specimen was peripheral blood mononuclear cells (PBMCs), taken at new diagnosis, from a patient treated with antithyroid drugs. The CDR3 is CASSYRGHWNTGELFF. In nucleotides, the sequence is TGTGCCAGCAGCTACCGGGGACACTGGAACACCGGGGAGCTGTTTTTT.